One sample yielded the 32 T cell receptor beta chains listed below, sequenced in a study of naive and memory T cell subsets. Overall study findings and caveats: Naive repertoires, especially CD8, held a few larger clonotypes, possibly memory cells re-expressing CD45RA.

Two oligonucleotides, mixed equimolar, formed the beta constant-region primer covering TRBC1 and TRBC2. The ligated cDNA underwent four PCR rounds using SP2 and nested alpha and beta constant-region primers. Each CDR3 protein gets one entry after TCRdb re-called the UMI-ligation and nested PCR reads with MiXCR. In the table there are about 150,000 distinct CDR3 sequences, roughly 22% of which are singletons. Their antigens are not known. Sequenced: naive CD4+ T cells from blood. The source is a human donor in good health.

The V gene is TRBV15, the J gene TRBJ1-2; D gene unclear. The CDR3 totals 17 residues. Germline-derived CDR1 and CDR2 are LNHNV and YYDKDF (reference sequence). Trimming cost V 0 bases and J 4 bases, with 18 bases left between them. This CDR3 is CATSRDVVQIDLYGYTF. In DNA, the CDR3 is TGTGCCACCAGCAGAGATGTGGTCCAGATAGATCTCTATGGCTACACCTTC. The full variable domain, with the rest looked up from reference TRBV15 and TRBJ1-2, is DAMVIQNPRYQVTQFGKPVTLSCSQTLNHNVMYWYQQKSSQAPKLLFHYYDKDFNNEADTPDNFQSRRPNTSFCFLDIRSPGLGDTAMYLCATSRDVVQIDLYGYTFGSGTRLTVV.

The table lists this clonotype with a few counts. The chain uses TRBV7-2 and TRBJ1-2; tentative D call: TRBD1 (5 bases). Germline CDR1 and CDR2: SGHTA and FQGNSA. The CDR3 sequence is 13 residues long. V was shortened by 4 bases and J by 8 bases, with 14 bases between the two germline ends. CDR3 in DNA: TGTGCCAGCAGCTCCCGCCCACGGGACGGCTACACCTTC. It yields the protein CASSSRPRDGYTF.

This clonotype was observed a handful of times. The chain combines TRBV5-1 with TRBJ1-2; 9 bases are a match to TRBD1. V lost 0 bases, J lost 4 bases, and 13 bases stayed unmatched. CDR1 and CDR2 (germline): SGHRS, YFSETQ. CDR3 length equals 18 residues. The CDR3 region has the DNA TGCGCCAGCAGCTTGGCCTCTGGCGGAACAGGGGGCGTCTATGGCTACACCTTC. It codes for CASSLASGGTGGVYGYTF.

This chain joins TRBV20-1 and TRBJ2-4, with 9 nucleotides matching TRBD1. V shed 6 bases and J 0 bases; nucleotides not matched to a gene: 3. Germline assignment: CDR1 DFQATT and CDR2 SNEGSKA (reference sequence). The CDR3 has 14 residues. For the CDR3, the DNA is TGCAGTGCCTCGGGACAGGGAGCCAAAAACATTCAGTACTTC. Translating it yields CSASGQGAKNIQYF.

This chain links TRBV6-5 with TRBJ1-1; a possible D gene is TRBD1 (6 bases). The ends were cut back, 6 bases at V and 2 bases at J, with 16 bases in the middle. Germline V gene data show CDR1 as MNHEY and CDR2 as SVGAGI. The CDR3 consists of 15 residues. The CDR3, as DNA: TGTGCCAGCAGCCCGGACCGGACAGTTAACACTGAAGCTTTCTTT. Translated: CASSPDRTVNTEAFF.

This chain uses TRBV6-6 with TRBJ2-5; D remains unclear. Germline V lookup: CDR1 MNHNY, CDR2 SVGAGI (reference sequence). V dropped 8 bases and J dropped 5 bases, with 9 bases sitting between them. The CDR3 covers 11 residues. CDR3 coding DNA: TGTGCCAGCGCCGGCGTTGAGACCCAGTACTTC. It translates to CASAGVETQYF.

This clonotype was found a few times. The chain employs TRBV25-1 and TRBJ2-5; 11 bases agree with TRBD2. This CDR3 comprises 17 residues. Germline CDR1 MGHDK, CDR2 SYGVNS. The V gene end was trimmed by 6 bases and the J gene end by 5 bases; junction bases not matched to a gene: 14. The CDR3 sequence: CASRGLAGGPTIETQYF. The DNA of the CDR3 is TGTGCCAGCAGAGGCTTAGCGGGAGGGCCGACCATCGAGACCCAGTACTTC.

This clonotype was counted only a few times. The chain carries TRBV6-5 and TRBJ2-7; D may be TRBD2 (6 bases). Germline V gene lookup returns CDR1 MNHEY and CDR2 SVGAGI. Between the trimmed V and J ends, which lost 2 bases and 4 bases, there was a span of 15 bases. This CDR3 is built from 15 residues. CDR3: CASSYEAGTDYEQYF. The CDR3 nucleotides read TGTGCCAGCAGTTACGAGGCGGGAACCGATTACGAGCAGTACTTC.

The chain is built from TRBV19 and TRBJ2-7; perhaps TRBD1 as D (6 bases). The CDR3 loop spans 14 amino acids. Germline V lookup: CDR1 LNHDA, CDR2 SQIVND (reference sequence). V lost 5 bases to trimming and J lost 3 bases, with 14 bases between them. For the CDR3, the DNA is TGTGCCAGTAGTGCGGCGCCCAGGGGCTACGAGCAGTACTTC. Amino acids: CASSAAPRGYEQYF. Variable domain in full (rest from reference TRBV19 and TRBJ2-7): DGGITQSPKYLFRKEGQNVTLSCEQNLNHDAMYWYRQDPGQGLRLIYYSQIVNDFQKGDIAEGYSVSREKKESFPLTVTSAQKNPTAFYLCASSAAPRGYEQYFGPGTRLTVT.

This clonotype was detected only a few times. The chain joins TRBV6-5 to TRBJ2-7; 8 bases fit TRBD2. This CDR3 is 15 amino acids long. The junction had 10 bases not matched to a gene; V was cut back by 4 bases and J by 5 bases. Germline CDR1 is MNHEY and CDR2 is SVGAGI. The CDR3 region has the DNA TGTGCCAGCAGTTCCCCTAGCGGGCCCCGGGACGAGCAGTACTTC. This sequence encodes CASSSPSGPRDEQYF.

The CDR3 DNA is TGCGCCAGCAGCTTGGAAGGGGGATACAATGAGCAGTTCTTC. It is translated as CASSLEGGYNEQFF. The chain uses TRBV5-1 and TRBJ2-1, with TRBD1 as a possible D gene (6 bases). Trimming removed 0 bases from V and 4 bases from J, with 8 bases in between. The CDR3 length is 14 residues. The germline V gene has CDR1 SGHRS and CDR2 YFSETQ.

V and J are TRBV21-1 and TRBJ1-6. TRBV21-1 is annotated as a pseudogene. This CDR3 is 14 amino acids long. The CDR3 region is CASNGRLGCSPLHF. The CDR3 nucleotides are TGTGCCAGCAATGGGAGGCTTGGGTGTTCACCCCTCCACTTT.

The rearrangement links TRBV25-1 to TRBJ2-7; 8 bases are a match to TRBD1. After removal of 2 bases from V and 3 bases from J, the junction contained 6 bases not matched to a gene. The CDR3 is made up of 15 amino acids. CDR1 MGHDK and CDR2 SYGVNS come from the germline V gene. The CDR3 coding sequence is TGTGCCAGCAGTGAACCGTCTGACAGGGGCTACGAGCAGTACTTC. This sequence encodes CASSEPSDRGYEQYF.

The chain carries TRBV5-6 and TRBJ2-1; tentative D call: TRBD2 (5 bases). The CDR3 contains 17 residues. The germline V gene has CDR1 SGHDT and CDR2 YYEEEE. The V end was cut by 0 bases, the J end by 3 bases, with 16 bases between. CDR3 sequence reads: CASSLVRFASSYNEQFF. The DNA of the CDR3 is TGTGCCAGCAGCTTGGTCAGGTTTGCTAGCAGCTACAATGAGCAGTTCTTC.

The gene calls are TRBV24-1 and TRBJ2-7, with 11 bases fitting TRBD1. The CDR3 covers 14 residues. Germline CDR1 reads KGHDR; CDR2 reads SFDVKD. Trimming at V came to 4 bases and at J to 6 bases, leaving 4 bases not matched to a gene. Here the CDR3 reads CATSEPGTGGEQYF. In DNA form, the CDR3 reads TGTGCCACCAGTGAACCCGGGACAGGGGGCGAGCAGTACTTC.

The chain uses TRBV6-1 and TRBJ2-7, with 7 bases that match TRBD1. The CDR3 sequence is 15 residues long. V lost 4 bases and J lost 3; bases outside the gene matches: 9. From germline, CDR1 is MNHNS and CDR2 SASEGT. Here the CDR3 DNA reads TGTGCCAGCAGTGCCGTACAGGGGAATATCTACGAGCAGTACTTC. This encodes CASSAVQGNIYEQYF.

The CDR3 loop is CASSPRNHQPQHF. In DNA, the CDR3 is TGTGCCAGCAGCCCCCGAAACCATCAGCCCCAGCATTTT. V and J are TRBV12-3 or TRBV12-4 and TRBJ1-5; D uncertain. Trimming took off 6 bases at V and 5 bases at J, with 11 bases between the two ends. The CDR3 totals 13 residues.

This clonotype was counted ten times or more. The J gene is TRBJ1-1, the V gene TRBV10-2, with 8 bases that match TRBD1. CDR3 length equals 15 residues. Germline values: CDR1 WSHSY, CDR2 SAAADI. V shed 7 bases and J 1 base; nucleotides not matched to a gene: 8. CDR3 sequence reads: CASKGQGTRNTEAFF. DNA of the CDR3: TGCGCCAGCAAAGGACAGGGAACAAGGAACACTGAAGCTTTCTTT.

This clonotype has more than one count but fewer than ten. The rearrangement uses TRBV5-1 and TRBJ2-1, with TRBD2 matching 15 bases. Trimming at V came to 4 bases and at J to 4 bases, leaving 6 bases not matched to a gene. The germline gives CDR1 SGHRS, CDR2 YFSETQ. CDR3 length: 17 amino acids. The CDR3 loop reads CASSRGLAGGAYNEQFF. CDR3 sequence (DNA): TGCGCCAGCAGCAGGGGACTAGCGGGAGGCGCGTACAATGAGCAGTTCTTC.

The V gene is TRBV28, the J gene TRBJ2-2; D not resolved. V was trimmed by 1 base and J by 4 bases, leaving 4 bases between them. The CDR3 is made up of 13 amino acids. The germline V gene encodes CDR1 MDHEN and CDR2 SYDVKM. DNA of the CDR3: TGTGCCAGCAGTTTATTCGGCACCGGGGAGCTGTTTTTT. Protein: CASSLFGTGELFF.

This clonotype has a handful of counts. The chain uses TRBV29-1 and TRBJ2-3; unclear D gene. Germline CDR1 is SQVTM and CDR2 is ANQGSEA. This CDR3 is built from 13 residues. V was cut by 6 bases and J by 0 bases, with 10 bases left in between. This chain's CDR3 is CSVLKTSTDTQYF. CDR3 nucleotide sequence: TGCAGCGTCCTGAAAACTAGCACAGATACGCAGTATTTT.

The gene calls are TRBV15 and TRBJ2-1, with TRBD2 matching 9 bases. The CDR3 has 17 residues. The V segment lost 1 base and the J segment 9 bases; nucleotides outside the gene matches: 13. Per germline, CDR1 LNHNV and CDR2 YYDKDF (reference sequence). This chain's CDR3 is CATSRGEGGRASSEQFF. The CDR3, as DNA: TGTGCCACCAGCAGAGGAGAAGGCGGGAGGGCCTCTAGTGAGCAGTTCTTC.

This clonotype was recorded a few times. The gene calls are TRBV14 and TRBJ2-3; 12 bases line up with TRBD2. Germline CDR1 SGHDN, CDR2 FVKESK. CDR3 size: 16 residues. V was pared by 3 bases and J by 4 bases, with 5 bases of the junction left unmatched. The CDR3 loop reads CASSHRLAGAADTQYF. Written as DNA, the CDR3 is TGTGCCAGCAGCCATCGACTAGCGGGAGCGGCAGATACGCAGTATTTT.

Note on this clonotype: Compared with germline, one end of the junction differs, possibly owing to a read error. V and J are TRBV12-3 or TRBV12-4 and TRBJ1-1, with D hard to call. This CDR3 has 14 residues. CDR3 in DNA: TGTGCCAGCAGCCATACAACGTTGGTCACTGTAGCTTTCTTT. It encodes CASSHTTLVTVAFF.

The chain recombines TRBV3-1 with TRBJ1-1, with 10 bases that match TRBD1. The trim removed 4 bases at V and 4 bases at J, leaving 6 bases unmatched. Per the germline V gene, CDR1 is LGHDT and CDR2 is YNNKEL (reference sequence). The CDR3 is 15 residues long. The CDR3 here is CASSPRTGGSTEAFF. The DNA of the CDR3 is TGTGCCAGCAGCCCTCGGACAGGGGGAAGCACTGAAGCTTTCTTT.

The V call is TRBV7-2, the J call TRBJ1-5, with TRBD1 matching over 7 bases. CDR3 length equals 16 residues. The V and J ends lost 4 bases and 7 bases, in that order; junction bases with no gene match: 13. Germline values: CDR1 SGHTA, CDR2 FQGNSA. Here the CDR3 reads CASSSRMTGRGQPQHF. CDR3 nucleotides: TGTGCCAGCAGCTCCCGTATGACAGGGCGAGGGCAGCCCCAGCATTTT. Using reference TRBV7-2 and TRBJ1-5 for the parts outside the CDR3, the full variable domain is GAGVSQSPSNKVTEKGKDVELRCDPISGHTALYWYRQSLGQGLEFLIYFQGNSAPDKSGLPSDRFSAERTGGSVSTLTIQRTQQEDSAVYLCASSSRMTGRGQPQHFGDGTRLSIL.

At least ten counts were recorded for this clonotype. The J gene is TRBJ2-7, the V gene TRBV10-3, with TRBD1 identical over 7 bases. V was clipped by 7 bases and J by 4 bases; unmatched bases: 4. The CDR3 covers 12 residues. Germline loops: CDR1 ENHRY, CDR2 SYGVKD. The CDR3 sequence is CAIKDRRYEQYF. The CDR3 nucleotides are TGTGCCATCAAGGACAGGCGGTACGAGCAGTACTTC.

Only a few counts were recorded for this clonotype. The CDR3 here is CASSLREKGTQYF. CDR3 sequence (DNA): TGTGCCAGCAGCTTACGCGAAAAAGGGACCCAGTACTTC. This chain uses TRBV7-2 with TRBJ2-5; D gene ambiguous. The CDR3 covers 13 residues. Germline lookup yields CDR1 SGHTA and CDR2 FQGNSA. V dropped 2 bases and J dropped 7 bases, with 11 bases sitting between them.

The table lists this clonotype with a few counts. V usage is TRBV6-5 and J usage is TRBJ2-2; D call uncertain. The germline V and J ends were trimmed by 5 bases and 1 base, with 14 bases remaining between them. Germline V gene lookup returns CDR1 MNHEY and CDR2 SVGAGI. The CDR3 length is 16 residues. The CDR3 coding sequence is TGTGCCAGCAGTCACGAGGCAGTCTGGAACACCGGGGAGCTGTTTTTT. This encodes CASSHEAVWNTGELFF.

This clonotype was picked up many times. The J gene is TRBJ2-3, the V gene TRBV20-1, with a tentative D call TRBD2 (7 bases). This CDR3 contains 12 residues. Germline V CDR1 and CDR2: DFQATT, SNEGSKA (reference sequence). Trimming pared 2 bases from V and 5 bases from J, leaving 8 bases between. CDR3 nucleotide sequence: TGCAGTGCTAGAAGGGGGGGAGATACGCAGTATTTT. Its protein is CSARRGGDTQYF.

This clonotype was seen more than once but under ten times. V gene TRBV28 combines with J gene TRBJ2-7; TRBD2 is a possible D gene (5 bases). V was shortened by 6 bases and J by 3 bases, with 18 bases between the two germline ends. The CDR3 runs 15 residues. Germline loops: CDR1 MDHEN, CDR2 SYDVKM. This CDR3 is CASRWSGTYYYEQYF. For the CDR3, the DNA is TGTGCCAGCAGGTGGAGCGGAACCTATTACTACGAGCAGTACTTC.

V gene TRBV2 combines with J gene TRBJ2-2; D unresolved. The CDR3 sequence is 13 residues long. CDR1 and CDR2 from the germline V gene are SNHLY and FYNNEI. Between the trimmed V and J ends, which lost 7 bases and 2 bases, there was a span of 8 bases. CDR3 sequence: CASIRDNTGELFF. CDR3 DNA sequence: TGTGCCAGCATAAGAGACAACACCGGGGAGCTGTTTTTT. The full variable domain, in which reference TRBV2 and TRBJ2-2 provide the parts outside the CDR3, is EPEVTQTPSHQVTQMGQEVILRCVPISNHLYFYWYRQILGQKVEFLVSFYNNEISEKSEIFDDQFSVERPDGSNFTLKIRSTKLEDSAMYFCASIRDNTGELFFGEGSRLTVL.